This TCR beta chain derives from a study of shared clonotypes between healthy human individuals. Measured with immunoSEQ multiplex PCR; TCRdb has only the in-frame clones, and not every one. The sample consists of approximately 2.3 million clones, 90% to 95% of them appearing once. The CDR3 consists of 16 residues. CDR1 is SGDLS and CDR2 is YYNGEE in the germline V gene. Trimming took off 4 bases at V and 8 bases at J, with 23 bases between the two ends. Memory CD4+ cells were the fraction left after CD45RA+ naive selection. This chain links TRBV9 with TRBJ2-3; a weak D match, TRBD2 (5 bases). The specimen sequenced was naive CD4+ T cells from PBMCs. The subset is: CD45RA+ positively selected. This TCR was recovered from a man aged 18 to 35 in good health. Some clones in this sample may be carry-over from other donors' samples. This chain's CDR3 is CASSPGGSAPQSTQYF. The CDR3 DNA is TGTGCCAGCAGCCCCGGCGGTAGCGCACCACAAAGTACGCAGTATTTT.